The 27 T cell receptor beta chains given below trace back to one sample, sequenced in a study of blood T cell repertoires in COVID-19. Clones were read by immunoSEQ multiplex PCR, and TCRdb kept only the in-frame ones, dropping some. The data hold 150,000 to 180,000 clones, with 91% observed a single time. The sample consisted of peripheral blood. The receptors here all came from a man between 50 and 59 years old with acute or convalescent COVID-19.

J is TRBJ1-1 and V is TRBV4-1; 7 nucleotides match TRBD1. V was clipped by 4 bases and J by 5 bases; unmatched bases: 4. The CDR3 extends over 13 amino acids. CDR1 and CDR2 from the germline V gene are MGHRA and YSYEKL. The CDR3 is CASSRTGETEAFF. The CDR3 coding sequence is TGCGCCAGCAGCCGGACAGGTGAGACTGAAGCTTTCTTT.

This clone was seen only a few times. The rearrangement links TRBV27 to TRBJ2-7; maybe TRBD1 (5 bases). The CDR3 runs 13 residues. Germline V lookup: CDR1 MNHEY, CDR2 SMNVEV (reference sequence). V was cut by 6 bases and J by 2 bases, with 11 bases left in between. The CDR3 bases are TGTGCCAGCAGCTCCGGACATACCTACGAGCAGTACTTC. Translation gives CASSSGHTYEQYF.

The J gene is TRBJ1-5, the V gene TRBV19, with 7 nucleotides matching TRBD1. Germline V gene sequence: CDR1 LNHDA, CDR2 SQIVND (reference sequence). Trimming at V came to 7 bases and at J to 2 bases, leaving 5 bases not matched to a gene. CDR3 size: 14 residues. The CDR3 DNA is TGTGCCAGTACCGACAGGGTCGGCAATCAGCCCCAGCATTTT. Its translation: CASTDRVGNQPQHF.

The chain is built from TRBV5-1 and TRBJ1-6; 8 bases map to TRBD1. Germline CDR1 reads SGHRS; CDR2 reads YFSETQ. Unmatched junction bases numbered 4, after V lost 3 bases and J lost 8 bases. This CDR3 has 14 amino acids. For the CDR3, the DNA is TGCGCCAGCAGCTCGGACAGGGCGGATTCACCCCTCCACTTT. It translates to CASSSDRADSPLHF.

This chain connects TRBV27 to TRBJ1-2, with a possible D match to TRBD1 (6 bases). The germline V gene has CDR1 MNHEY and CDR2 SMNVEV (reference sequence). V was shortened by 3 bases and J by 14 bases, with 19 bases between the two germline ends. The CDR3 is 13 amino acids. This chain's CDR3 is CASSLLGQSQRTF. The CDR3 coding sequence is TGTGCCAGCAGTTTGTTAGGACAGTCCCAGAGGACCTTC.

CDR3 DNA sequence: TGTGCCAGCAGTTTAGCGGGGAATTCACCCCTCCACTTT. Translated, it gives CASSLAGNSPLHF. The chain joins TRBV28 to TRBJ1-6; D call uncertain. Looked up from germline, CDR1 is MDHEN and CDR2 is SYDVKM. The CDR3 runs 13 residues. Trimming removed 2 bases at V and 7 bases at J, with 6 bases between.

The V and J genes are TRBV4-1 and TRBJ1-1, with D possibly TRBD1 on 6 matching bases. Germline assignment: CDR1 MGHRA and CDR2 YSYEKL. This CDR3 region has 13 residues. V was clipped by 3 bases and J by 3 bases, with 8 bases between them. The CDR3 region is CASSQGADTEAFF. CDR3 bases: TGCGCCAGCAGCCAGGGGGCGGACACTGAAGCTTTCTTT.

V usage is TRBV6-5 and J usage is TRBJ1-1; D ambiguous. Per germline, CDR1 MNHEY and CDR2 SVGAGI. The CDR3 consists of 15 residues. With 0 bases removed from V and 6 bases from J, the gap between germline ends came to 14 bases. The DNA of the CDR3 is TGTGCCAGCAGTTACTCGACTCGTGCAGCGGCTGAAGCTTTCTTT. It yields the protein CASSYSTRAAAEAFF.

The chain combines TRBV9 with TRBJ2-2; 11 nucleotides line up with TRBD1. Germline V gives CDR1 SGDLS, CDR2 YYNGEE. Unmatched junction bases numbered 2, after V lost 0 bases and J lost 1 base. The CDR3 runs to 17 residues. DNA for the CDR3: TGTGCCAGCAGCGTAGCTGGGACAGGGGGGAACACCGGGGAGCTGTTTTTT. It yields the protein CASSVAGTGGNTGELFF.

This clone was seen only once. This chain uses TRBV7-2 with TRBJ2-5; 8 bases fit TRBD2. Germline values: CDR1 SGHTA, CDR2 FQGNSA. V gave up 4 bases and J gave up 6 bases; unmatched junction bases: 4. The CDR3 has 13 amino acids. The CDR3 sequence is CASSSGSGKTQYF. The CDR3 DNA sequence: TGTGCCAGCAGCTCAGGTAGCGGGAAGACCCAGTACTTC.

The rearrangement joins TRBV5-4 to TRBJ2-7; tentatively, D is TRBD2 (6 bases). CDR1 and CDR2 from the germline V gene are SGHNT and YYREEE (reference sequence). Trimming shortened V by 2 bases and J by 1 base, and 7 bases separated the two germline ends. The CDR3 is 13 amino acids. The CDR3 nucleotides read TGTGCCAGCAGCTTCGGGACTTCCTACGAGCAGTACTTC. This encodes CASSFGTSYEQYF.

This rearrangement joins TRBV5-1 to TRBJ2-4; possibly TRBD2 for D (7 bases). Germline V gives CDR1 SGHRS, CDR2 YFSETQ. Trimming left V 4 bases short and J 5 bases short, with 13 bases between. There are 14 residues in the CDR3. The CDR3 nucleotides are TGCGCCAGCAGCCCGGAGGGGGGGCAAAACATTCAGTACTTC. It codes for CASSPEGGQNIQYF.

The CDR3 DNA follows: TGCGCCAGCAGGTCGTCCGGGACAGGGATTGAAAAACTGTTTTTT. It codes for CASRSSGTGIEKLFF. The gene calls are TRBV5-1 and TRBJ1-4; 9 bases fit TRBD1. CDR3 length: 15 amino acids. The V and J ends lost 5 bases and 7 bases, in that order; junction bases with no gene match: 9. In germline, CDR1 is SGHRS, CDR2 YFSETQ.

The rearrangement links TRBV29-1 to TRBJ2-7, with 8 nucleotides matching TRBD2. V lost 3 bases, J lost 4 bases, and 5 bases stayed unmatched. In germline, CDR1 is SQVTM, CDR2 ANQGSEA. This CDR3 has 13 residues. CDR3 amino acids: CSVDGGRRYEQYF. Written as DNA, the CDR3 is TGCAGCGTTGATGGCGGGAGGAGATACGAGCAGTACTTC.

The V call is TRBV4-3, the J call TRBJ2-3; weak D call: TRBD2 (7 bases). Germline loops: CDR1 LGHNA, CDR2 YSLEER. This CDR3 has 17 residues. Trimming pared 0 bases from V and 3 bases from J, leaving 16 bases between. In nucleotides, the CDR3 is TGCGCCAGCAGCCAAGATCGGTGGCGGGGGCTAACAGATACGCAGTATTTT. Translating it yields CASSQDRWRGLTDTQYF.

The J gene is TRBJ2-7, the V gene TRBV27, with D possibly being TRBD1 (6 bases). The J call may be in error: the DNA end matches TRBJ2-1 better. The CDR3 extends over 14 amino acids. Germline V lookup: CDR1 MNHEY, CDR2 SMNVEV (reference sequence). CDR3 loop: CASRGLGTYNEQFF. The CDR3 DNA follows: TGTGCCAGCAGGGGATTGGGGACATACAATGAGCAGTTCTTC.

Note on this clone: The junction shows a germline mismatch at one end, possibly a read error. This rearrangement joins TRBV9 to TRBJ2-5; possible D gene TRBD1, 6 bases. CDR3 length: 14 amino acids. CDR1 and CDR2 (germline): SGDLS, YYNGEE. The CDR3, as DNA: TGTGCCAGCAGTGCCCGGGACAAACAAGGGACCCAGTACTTC. This sequence encodes CASSARDKQGTQYF.

The genes are TRBV5-4 and TRBJ2-3; 12 bases are shared with TRBD2. With V trimmed by 1 base and J by 6 bases, 6 bases remained unmatched. This CDR3 spans 16 amino acids. Germline V gene lookup returns CDR1 SGHNT and CDR2 YYREEE (reference sequence). The DNA for the CDR3 is TGTGCCAGCAGCTTGCGACTAGCGGGGGCGGGGGATACGCAGTATTTT. This gives the protein CASSLRLAGAGDTQYF.

The rearrangement joins TRBV27 to TRBJ1-1; weak D call: TRBD1 (6 bases). Germline V gene data show CDR1 as MNHEY and CDR2 as SMNVEV (reference sequence). The CDR3 has 16 residues. Trimming removed 2 bases at V and 5 bases at J, with 18 bases between. The CDR3 nucleotides are TGTGCCAGCAGTTTAGAATTTAGACAGGCCCAAACTGAAGCTTTCTTT. Amino acid sequence: CASSLEFRQAQTEAFF.

CDR3 in DNA: TGTGCCAGCAGCGTAGCTCTAGCGGGGGTCAGCACAGATACGCAGTATTTT. Its protein is CASSVALAGVSTDTQYF. This chain uses TRBV9 with TRBJ2-3, with 10 bases fitting TRBD2. CDR1 is SGDLS and CDR2 is YYNGEE in the germline V gene. This CDR3 region has 17 residues. V shed 0 bases and J 0 bases; nucleotides not matched to a gene: 4.

The J gene is TRBJ1-4, the V gene TRBV2; 7 bases are a match to TRBD1. The CDR3 is 14 residues long. Germline CDR1 is SNHLY and CDR2 is FYNNEI. J lost 4 bases, V lost 6 bases, and 5 bases had no gene match. This chain's CDR3 is CASRQGLSNEKLFF. CDR3 sequence (DNA): TGTGCCAGCAGACAGGGGTTGAGTAATGAAAAACTGTTTTTT.

V and J are TRBV30 and TRBJ1-3, with D uncertain. This CDR3 is built from 13 residues. Germline CDR1 reads GTSNPN; CDR2 reads SVGIG (reference sequence). V lost 1 base and J 2 bases, leaving 6 bases between the germline ends. The CDR3 here is CAWSALAGNTIYF. DNA for the CDR3: TGTGCCTGGAGTGCCCTTGCTGGAAACACCATATATTTT.

This chain uses TRBV7-2 with TRBJ1-1; no clear D gene. Trimming left V 5 bases short and J 1 base short, with 14 bases between. Germline CDR1 and CDR2: SGHTA and FQGNSA. The CDR3 is 15 residues long. The CDR3 sequence is CASSDRPAGNTEAFF. In DNA, the CDR3 is TGTGCCAGCAGCGACCGGCCGGCAGGGAACACTGAAGCTTTCTTT.

The chain uses TRBV24-1 and TRBJ1-1; TRBD1 is a possible D gene (6 bases). This CDR3 comprises 14 residues. Trimming pared 5 bases from V and 3 bases from J, leaving 12 bases between. Germline V gives CDR1 KGHDR, CDR2 SFDVKD. The CDR3 spells CATSAADRDTEAFF. In DNA, the CDR3 is TGTGCCACCAGTGCCGCGGACAGAGACACTGAAGCTTTCTTT.

The J gene is TRBJ2-1, the V gene TRBV29-1, with 14 nucleotides matching TRBD2. V trimming: 1 base; J trimming: 5 bases; junction bases outside the gene matches: 10. Germline CDR1 reads SQVTM; CDR2 reads ANQGSEA. The CDR3 extends over 18 amino acids. The CDR3 protein is CSVEGSTSGREGDNEQFF. The CDR3 coding sequence is TGCAGCGTTGAAGGCTCGACTAGCGGGAGGGAGGGGGACAATGAGCAGTTCTTC.

CDR3 loop: CASSPRGGDTDTQYF. CDR3 in DNA: TGTGCCAGCAGCCCCCGGGGTGGGGACACAGATACGCAGTATTTT. J is TRBJ2-3 and V is TRBV7-9, with TRBD2 as a possible D gene (5 bases). The V end lost 5 bases, the J end lost 2 bases, and 14 bases lay between the germline ends. There are 15 residues in the CDR3. CDR1 is SEHNR, CDR2 FQNEAQ, per germline (reference sequence).

The chain combines TRBV7-3 with TRBJ2-6; 7 bases agree with TRBD1. With 5 bases clipped from V and 0 bases from J, the junction kept 10 bases outside the gene matches. The CDR3 runs 18 residues. The V gene's germline CDR1 is SGHTA and CDR2 FQGTGA. The CDR3 DNA reads as TGTGCCAGCAGCCCCGGGACAGCTCTCTACTCTGGGGCCAACGTCCTGACTTTC. This gives the protein CASSPGTALYSGANVLTF.